This T cell receptor beta chain was obtained from a study of OX40 agonist ivuxolimab in advanced cancers. Across the study: Three dose-escalation patients had partial responses: one with hepatocellular carcinoma and two with cutaneous melanoma.

Blood sampling was done at baseline, cycle 4 day 1, and cycle 7 day 1. Study results and caveats: At 0.1 to 3.0 mg/kg and by week 6, clonal expansion occurred in CD4+ and CD8+ blood T cells. Those patients achieving a partial response at 0.1-3.0 mg/kg showed among the lowest clonal expansion.

The method was immunoSEQ multiplex PCR; TCRdb's version includes in-frame clones alone and lacks a portion of them. The sample lists about 110,000 clones; just over 90% were seen once. The germline CDR1 and CDR2 sequences are LNHDA and SQIVND (reference sequence). V was pared by 5 bases and J by 2 bases, with 9 bases of the junction left unmatched. There are 15 residues in the CDR3. As for this clone: The antigen is unknown.

V and J are TRBV19 and TRBJ2-7; TRBD1 agrees at 7 bases. This sequence originates from an adult with an advanced solid tumor such as melanoma, head and neck, liver or kidney cancer. The sequences come from CD4+ or CD8+ T cells sorted from blood, collected in a trial of the OX40 agonist ivuxolimab. CDR3 sequence: CASSPPTGNPYEQYF. Here the CDR3 DNA reads TGTGCCAGTAGTCCCCCGACAGGGAACCCCTACGAGCAGTACTTC.